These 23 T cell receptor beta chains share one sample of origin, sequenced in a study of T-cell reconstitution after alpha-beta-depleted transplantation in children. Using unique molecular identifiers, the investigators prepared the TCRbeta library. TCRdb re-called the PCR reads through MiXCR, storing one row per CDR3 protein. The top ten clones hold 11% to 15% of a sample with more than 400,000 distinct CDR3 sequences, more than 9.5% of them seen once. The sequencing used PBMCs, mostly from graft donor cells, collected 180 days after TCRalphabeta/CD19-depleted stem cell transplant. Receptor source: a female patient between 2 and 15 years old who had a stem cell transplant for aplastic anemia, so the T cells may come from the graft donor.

CDR3 residues: CASSPPTFGGLYNEQFF. For the CDR3, the DNA is TGTGCCAGCAGTCCCCCTACCTTTGGGGGACTCTACAATGAGCAGTTCTTC. The V gene is TRBV27, the J gene TRBJ2-1, with D possibly being TRBD2 (6 bases). This CDR3 is 17 amino acids long. Trimming took 5 bases from V and 3 from J, leaving 20 bases between them. Germline CDR1 reads MNHEY; CDR2 reads SMNVEV (reference sequence).

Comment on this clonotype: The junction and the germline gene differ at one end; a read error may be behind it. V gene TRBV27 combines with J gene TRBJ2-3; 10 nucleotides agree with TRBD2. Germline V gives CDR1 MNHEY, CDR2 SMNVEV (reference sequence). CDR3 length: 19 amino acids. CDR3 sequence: CASCLYNRASGGLGATQYF. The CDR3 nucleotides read TGTGCCAGCTGTTTATATAATAGGGCTAGCGGGGGCCTGGGAGCTACGCAGTATTTT.

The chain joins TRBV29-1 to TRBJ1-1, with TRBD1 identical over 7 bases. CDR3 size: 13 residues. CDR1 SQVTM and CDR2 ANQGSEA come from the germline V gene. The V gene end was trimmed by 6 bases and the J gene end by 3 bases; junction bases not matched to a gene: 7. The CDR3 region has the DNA TGCAGCGTACTGACAGGGCCGGACACTGAAGCTTTCTTT. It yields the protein CSVLTGPDTEAFF.

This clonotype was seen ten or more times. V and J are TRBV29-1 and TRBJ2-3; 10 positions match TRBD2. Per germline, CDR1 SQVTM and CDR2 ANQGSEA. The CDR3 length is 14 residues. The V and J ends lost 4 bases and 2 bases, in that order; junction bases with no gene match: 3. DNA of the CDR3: TGCAGCGTTGGGACTAGCGGAAACACAGATACGCAGTATTTT. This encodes CSVGTSGNTDTQYF.

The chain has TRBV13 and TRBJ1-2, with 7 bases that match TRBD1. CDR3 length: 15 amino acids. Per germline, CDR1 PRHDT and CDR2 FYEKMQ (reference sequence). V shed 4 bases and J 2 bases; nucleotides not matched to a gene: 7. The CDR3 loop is CASSYDGQANYGYTF. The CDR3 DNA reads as TGTGCCAGCAGCTACGACGGACAGGCAAACTATGGCTACACCTTC.

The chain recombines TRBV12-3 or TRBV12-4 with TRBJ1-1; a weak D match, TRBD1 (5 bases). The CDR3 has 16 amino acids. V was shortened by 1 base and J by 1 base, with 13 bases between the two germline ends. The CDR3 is CASSLEVTAENTEAFF. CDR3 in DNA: TGTGCCAGCAGTTTAGAGGTGACAGCTGAGAACACTGAAGCTTTCTTT.

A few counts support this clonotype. The CDR3 nucleotides read TGCGCCAGCAGCCAAGAATGGGAACCCGTCCCCGGGGAGCTGTTTTTT. Protein sequence: CASSQEWEPVPGELFF. The rearrangement uses TRBV4-3 and TRBJ2-2; D remains ambiguous. This CDR3 comprises 16 residues. The germline V and J ends were trimmed by 0 bases and 6 bases, with 14 bases remaining between them. Looked up from germline, CDR1 is LGHNA and CDR2 is YSLEER.

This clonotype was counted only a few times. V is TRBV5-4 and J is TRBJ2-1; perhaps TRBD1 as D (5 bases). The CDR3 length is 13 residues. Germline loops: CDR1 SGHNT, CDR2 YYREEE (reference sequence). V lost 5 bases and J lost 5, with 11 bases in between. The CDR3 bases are TGTGCCAGCAGACCAGGACAAGACAATGAGCAGTTCTTC. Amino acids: CASRPGQDNEQFF. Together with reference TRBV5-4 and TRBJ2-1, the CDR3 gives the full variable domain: ETGVTQSPTHLIKTRGQQVTLRCSSQSGHNTVSWYQQALGQGPQFIFQYYREEENGRGNFPPRFSGLQFPNYSSELNVNALELDDSALYLCASRPGQDNEQFFGPGTRLTVL.

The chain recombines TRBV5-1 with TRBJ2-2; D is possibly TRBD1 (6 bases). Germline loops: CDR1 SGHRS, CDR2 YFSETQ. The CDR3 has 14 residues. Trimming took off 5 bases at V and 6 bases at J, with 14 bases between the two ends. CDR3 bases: TGCGCCAGCAGTCTTGAGACAGGTGCCGGGGAGCTGTTTTTT. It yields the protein CASSLETGAGELFF.

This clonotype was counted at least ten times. The CDR3 protein is CATSDRDRMDTDTQYF. DNA for the CDR3: TGTGCCACCAGTGACCGGGACAGAATGGATACAGATACGCAGTATTTT. The chain recombines TRBV24-1 with TRBJ2-3; 7 nucleotides match TRBD1. J was trimmed by 3 bases and V by 4 bases; bases with no gene match: 9. Germline CDR1 reads KGHDR; CDR2 reads SFDVKD. The CDR3 length is 16 residues.

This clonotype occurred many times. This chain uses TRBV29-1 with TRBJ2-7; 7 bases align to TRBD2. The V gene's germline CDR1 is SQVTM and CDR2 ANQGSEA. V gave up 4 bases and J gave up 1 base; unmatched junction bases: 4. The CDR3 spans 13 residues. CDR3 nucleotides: TGCAGCGTTGTGCTAGCGGTTTCCTACGAGCAGTACTTC. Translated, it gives CSVVLAVSYEQYF.

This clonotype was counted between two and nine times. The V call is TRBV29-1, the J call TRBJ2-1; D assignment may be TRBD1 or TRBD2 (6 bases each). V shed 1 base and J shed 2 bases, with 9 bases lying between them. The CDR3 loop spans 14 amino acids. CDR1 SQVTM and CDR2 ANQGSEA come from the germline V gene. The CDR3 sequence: CSVEAGATYNEQFF. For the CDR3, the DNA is TGCAGCGTTGAAGCGGGGGCAACCTACAATGAGCAGTTCTTC.

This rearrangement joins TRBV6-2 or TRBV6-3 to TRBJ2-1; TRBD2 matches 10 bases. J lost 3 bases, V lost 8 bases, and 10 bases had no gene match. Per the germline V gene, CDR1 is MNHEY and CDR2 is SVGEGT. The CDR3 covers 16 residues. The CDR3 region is CASSKREGYDYNEQFF. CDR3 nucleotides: TGTGCCAGCTCAAAGCGGGAGGGCTATGACTACAATGAGCAGTTCTTC.

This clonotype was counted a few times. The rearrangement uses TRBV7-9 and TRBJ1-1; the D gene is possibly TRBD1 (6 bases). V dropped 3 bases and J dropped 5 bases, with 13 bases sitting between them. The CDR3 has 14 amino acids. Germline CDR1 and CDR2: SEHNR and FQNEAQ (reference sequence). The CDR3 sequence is CASSFGGARTEAFF. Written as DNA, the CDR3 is TGTGCCAGCAGCTTTGGGGGGGCGCGGACTGAAGCTTTCTTT.

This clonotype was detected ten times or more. CDR3 nucleotides: TGTGCCAGCAGCTCACAGGGGACGAACACCGGGGAGCTGTTTTTT. This sequence encodes CASSSQGTNTGELFF. The chain links TRBV7-8 to TRBJ2-2, with 7 bases fitting TRBD1. The germline CDR1 and CDR2 sequences are SGHVS and FQNEAQ. The V gene end was trimmed by 4 bases and the J gene end by 0 bases; junction bases not matched to a gene: 2. This CDR3 spans 15 amino acids. Supplemented by reference TRBV7-8 and TRBJ2-2, the full variable domain reads GAGVSQSPRYKVAKRGQDVALRCDPISGHVSLFWYQQALGQGPEFLTYFQNEAQLDKSGLPSDRFFAERPEGSVSTLKIQRTQQEDSAVYLCASSSQGTNTGELFFGEGSRLTVL.

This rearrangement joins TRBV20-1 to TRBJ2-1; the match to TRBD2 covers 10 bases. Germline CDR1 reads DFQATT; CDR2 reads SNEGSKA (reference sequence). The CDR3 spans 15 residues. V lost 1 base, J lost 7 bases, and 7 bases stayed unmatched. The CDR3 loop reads CSARGASGSRNEQFF. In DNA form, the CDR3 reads TGCAGTGCTAGAGGGGCTAGCGGGAGTAGGAATGAGCAGTTCTTC.

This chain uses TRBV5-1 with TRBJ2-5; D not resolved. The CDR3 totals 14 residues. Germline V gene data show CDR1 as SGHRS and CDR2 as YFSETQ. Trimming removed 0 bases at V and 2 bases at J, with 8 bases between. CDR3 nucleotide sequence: TGCGCCAGCAGCTTGGGGGCAAAACAAGAGACCCAGTACTTC. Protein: CASSLGAKQETQYF.

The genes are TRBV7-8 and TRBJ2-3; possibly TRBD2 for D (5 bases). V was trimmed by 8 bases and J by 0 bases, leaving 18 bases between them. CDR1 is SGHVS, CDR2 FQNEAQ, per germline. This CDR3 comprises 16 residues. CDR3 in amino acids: CASGDDLLVSTDTQYF. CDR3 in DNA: TGTGCCAGCGGAGACGACCTACTAGTTAGCACAGATACGCAGTATTTT. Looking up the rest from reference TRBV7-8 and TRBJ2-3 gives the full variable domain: GAGVSQSPRYKVAKRGQDVALRCDPISGHVSLFWYQQALGQGPEFLTYFQNEAQLDKSGLPSDRFFAERPEGSVSTLKIQRTQQEDSAVYLCASGDDLLVSTDTQYFGPGTRLTVL.

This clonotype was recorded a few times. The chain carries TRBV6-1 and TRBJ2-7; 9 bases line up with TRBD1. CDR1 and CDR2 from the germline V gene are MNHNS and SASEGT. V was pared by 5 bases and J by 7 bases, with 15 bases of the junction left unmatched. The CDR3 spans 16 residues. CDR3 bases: TGTGCCAGCAGTCCCACTTCACAGGGGGCTCTTTCGGAGCAGTACTTC. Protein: CASSPTSQGALSEQYF.

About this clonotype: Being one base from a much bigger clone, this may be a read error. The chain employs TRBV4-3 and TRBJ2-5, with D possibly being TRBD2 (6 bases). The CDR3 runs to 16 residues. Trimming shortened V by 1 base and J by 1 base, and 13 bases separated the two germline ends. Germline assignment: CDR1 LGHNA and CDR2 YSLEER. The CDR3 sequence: CASSQGFRDSQETQYF. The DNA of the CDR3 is TGCGCCAGCAGCCAAGGATTCCGGGACTCCCAAGAGACCCAGTACTTC.

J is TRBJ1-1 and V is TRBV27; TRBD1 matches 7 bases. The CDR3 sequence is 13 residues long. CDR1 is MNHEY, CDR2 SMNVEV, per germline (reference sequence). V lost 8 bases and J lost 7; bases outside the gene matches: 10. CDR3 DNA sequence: TGTGCCAGCCGGGGTCAGGGGGACATTGAAGCTTTCTTT. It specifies CASRGQGDIEAFF.

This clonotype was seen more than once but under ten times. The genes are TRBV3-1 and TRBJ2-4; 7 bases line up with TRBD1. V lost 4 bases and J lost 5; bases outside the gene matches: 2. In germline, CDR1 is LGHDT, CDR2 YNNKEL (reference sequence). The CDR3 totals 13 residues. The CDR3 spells CASSPGQQNIQYF. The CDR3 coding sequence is TGTGCCAGCAGCCCGGGACAGCAAAACATTCAGTACTTC.

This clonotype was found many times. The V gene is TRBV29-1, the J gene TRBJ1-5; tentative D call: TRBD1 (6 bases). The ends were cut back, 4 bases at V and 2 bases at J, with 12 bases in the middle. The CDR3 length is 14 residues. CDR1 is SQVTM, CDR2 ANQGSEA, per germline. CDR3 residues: CSVGGPGGNQPQHF. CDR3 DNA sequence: TGCAGCGTTGGGGGGCCCGGAGGCAATCAGCCCCAGCATTTT.